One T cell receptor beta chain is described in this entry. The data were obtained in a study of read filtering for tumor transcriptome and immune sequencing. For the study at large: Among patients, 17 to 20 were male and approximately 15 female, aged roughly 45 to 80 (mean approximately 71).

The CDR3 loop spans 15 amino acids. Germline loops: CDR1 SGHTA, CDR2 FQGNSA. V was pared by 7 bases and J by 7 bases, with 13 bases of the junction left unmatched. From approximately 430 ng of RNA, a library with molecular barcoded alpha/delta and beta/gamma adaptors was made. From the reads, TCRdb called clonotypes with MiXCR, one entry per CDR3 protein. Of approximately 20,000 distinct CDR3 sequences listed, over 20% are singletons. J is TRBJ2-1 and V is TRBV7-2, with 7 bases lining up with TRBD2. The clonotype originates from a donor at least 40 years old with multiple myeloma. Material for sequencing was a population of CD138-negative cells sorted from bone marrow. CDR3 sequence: CASTHGGGPLNEQFF. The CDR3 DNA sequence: TGTGCCAGCACTCACGGGGGAGGGCCCTTAAATGAGCAGTTCTTC.